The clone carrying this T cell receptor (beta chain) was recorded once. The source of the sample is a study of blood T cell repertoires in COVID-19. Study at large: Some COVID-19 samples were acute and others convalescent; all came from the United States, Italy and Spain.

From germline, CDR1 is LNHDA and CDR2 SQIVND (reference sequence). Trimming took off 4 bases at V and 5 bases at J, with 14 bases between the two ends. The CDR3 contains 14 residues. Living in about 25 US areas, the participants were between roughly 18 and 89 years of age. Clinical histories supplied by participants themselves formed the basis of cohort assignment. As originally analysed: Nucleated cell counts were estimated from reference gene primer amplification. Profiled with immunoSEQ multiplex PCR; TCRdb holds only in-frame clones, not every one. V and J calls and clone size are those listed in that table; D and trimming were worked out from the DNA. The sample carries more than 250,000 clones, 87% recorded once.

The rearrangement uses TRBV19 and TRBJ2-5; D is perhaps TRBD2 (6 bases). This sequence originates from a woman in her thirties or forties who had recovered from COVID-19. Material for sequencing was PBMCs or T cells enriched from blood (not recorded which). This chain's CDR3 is CASSTGAGRETQYF. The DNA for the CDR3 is TGTGCCAGTAGTACGGGCGCGGGGAGGGAGACCCAGTACTTC.